This entry features one T cell receptor beta chain sequence. This clone may be a read error of a much larger clone one base away. Per germline, CDR1 SGHAT and CDR2 FQNNGV. The CDR3 length is 19 residues. The V and J ends lost 0 bases and 6 bases, in that order; junction bases with no gene match: 18. The sample is drawn from a study of CDR3 diversity in severe acne. TCRdb independently ran MiXCR on the PCR reads; one entry per CDR3 protein. This table holds over 100,000 distinct CDR3 sequences, roughly half found once. The chain has TRBV11-2 and TRBJ2-7; 9 bases match TRBD1. Sequencing used blood. The clonotype was recovered from a male donor with acne. CDR3 sequence reads: CASSLDWDRENGRQGEQYF. As DNA, the CDR3 is TGTGCCAGCAGCTTAGATTGGGACAGGGAAAACGGACGTCAGGGCGAGCAGTACTTC.